Listed below are T cell receptor beta chains from one sample, sequenced in a study of T cell responses to AZD1222 COVID-19 vaccine. Measured with immunoSEQ multiplex PCR; TCRdb has only the in-frame clones, and not every one. Of about 150,000 clones detected, roughly 90% appear once; the ten largest clones hold about 20%. The sample consisted of peripheral blood, taken on day 0 of AZD1222 vaccination. Source of these receptors: an adult in good health. Each CDR3 is given with its conserved first and last residue. The order of the fields is CDR3 protein, CDR3 DNA, J gene, V gene, D gene, clone size, CDR3 length. A D gene is named only where the DNA matches it firmly. Some rows mark clone size as missing; the rest say once, few, many or name a class of expanded clone.

CASSLTRDNEQFF TGTGCCAGCAGCTTAACGCGGGACAATGAGCAGTTCTTC TRBJ2-1 TRBV7-3 . . 13
CARRDRQDNPTDTQYF TGTGCCAGGAGGGACAGGCAAGACAACCCCACAGATACGCAGTATTTT TRBJ2-3 TRBV21-1 . . 16
CASRPGQANYGYTF TGTGCCAGCAGACCGGGACAAGCTAACTATGGCTACACCTTC TRBJ1-2 TRBV6-5 . . 14
CASSFPEGLMNTEAFF TGTGCCAGCAGTTTCCCCGAGGGGCTTATGAACACTGAAGCTTTCTTT TRBJ1-1 TRBV28 . . 16
CASSHRMSSGNTIYF TGTGCCAGCAGCCACAGAATGAGCTCTGGAAACACCATATATTTT TRBJ1-3 TRBV14 . . 15
CASSLVAMAGELFF TGTGCCAGCAGCTTAGTAGCGATGGCCGGGGAGCTGTTTTTT TRBJ2-2 TRBV7-6 . once 14
CASSGGGGVGNPQHF TGTGCCAGCAGTGGGGGGGGCGGGGTAGGCAATCCCCAGCATTTT TRBJ1-5 TRBV28 . once 15
CASSHPTGTEAFF TGCGCCAGCAGCCATCCTACGGGAACTGAAGCTTTCTTT TRBJ1-1 TRBV4-1 . . 13
CASSAYRDGGGYTF TGTGCCAGCAGCGCCTACAGGGATGGGGGTGGCTACACCTTC TRBJ1-2 TRBV9 . . 14
CASSYGGTDRYNEQFF TGTGCCAGCAGTTACGGGGGGACAGATCGATACAATGAGCAGTTCTTC TRBJ2-1 TRBV6-5 . . 16
CASSLAWRGGNTEAFF TGTGCCAGCAGCTTAGCTTGGAGGGGGGGTAACACTGAAGCTTTCTTT TRBJ1-1 TRBV7-2 . . 16
CASIHRRLAGDEQFF TGTGCCAGCATCCATAGGCGTCTAGCGGGTGATGAGCAGTTCTTC TRBJ2-1 TRBV7-8 TRBD2 . 15
CASSQEAVPQETQYF TGTGCCAGCAGCCAAGAAGCCGTTCCACAAGAGACCCAGTACTTC TRBJ2-5 TRBV3-1/TRBV3-2 . . 15
CASSPTTPGANVLTF TGTGCCAGCAGTCCCACGACCCCTGGGGCCAACGTCCTGACTTTC TRBJ2-6 TRBV27 . . 15
CASSPPGQGTYEQYF TGTGCCAGCAGTCCACCGGGACAGGGAACCTACGAGCAGTACTTC TRBJ2-7 TRBV6-2/TRBV6-3 TRBD1 once 15
CASSLHGGSEAFF TGTGCCAGCAGCTTGCATGGGGGGTCTGAAGCTTTCTTT TRBJ1-1 TRBV5-4 . . 13
CASSFSGQGLTNEKLFF TGTGCCAGCAGCTTCTCGGGACAGGGATTAACTAATGAAAAACTGTTTTTT TRBJ1-4 TRBV7-2 TRBD1 many 17
CASSQPPPRKINEKLFF TGCGCCAGCAGCCAACCCCCCCCCAGGAAGATAAATGAAAAACTGTTTTTT TRBJ1-4 TRBV4-1 . . 17
CATTDTYEQYF TGTGCCACCACAGACACCTACGAGCAGTACTTC TRBJ2-7 TRBV6-5 . few 11
CASTTSGRLVYEQYF TGCGCCAGCACCACTAGCGGGAGACTGGTCTACGAGCAGTACTTC TRBJ2-7 TRBV10-1 TRBD2 . 15
CATSRVGGGVETQYF TGTGCCACCAGCAGAGTCGGAGGGGGCGTAGAGACCCAGTACTTC TRBJ2-5 TRBV15 . . 15
CASSIGWTDSYEQYF TGTGCCAGTAGTATAGGATGGACGGATTCCTACGAGCAGTACTTC TRBJ2-7 TRBV19 . . 15
CASTRRSIFNQPQHF TGTGCCAGCACCCGCCGGTCGATCTTCAATCAGCCCCAGCATTTT TRBJ1-5 TRBV5-8 . . 15
CASSLMGRGGTEAFF TGTGCCAGCAGCTTAATGGGCAGGGGAGGCACTGAAGCTTTCTTT TRBJ1-1 TRBV11-3 . . 15
CASSLVGAETQYF TGTGCCAGCAGCTTAGTTGGGGCAGAGACCCAGTACTTC TRBJ2-5 TRBV7-2 . . 13
CASSSDMNTEAFF TGTGCCAGCAGCTCCGATATGAACACTGAAGCTTTCTTT TRBJ1-1 TRBV5-4 . . 13
CASSSVRGHNEQFF TGCGCCAGCAGCTCGGTGAGGGGGCACAATGAGCAGTTCTTC TRBJ2-1 TRBV5-1 TRBD1 once 14
CASSLLAVSPRGETQYF TGTGCCAGCAGCTTACTAGCGGTGTCTCCTAGAGGGGAGACCCAGTACTTC TRBJ2-5 TRBV11-2 TRBD2 . 17
CASSSAGNQPQHF TGTGCCAGCAGTTCAGCAGGCAATCAGCCCCAGCATTTT TRBJ1-5 TRBV6-5 . . 13
CASSRGGLTGELFF TGTGCCAGTAGCCGAGGGGGGTTAACCGGGGAGCTGTTTTTT TRBJ2-2 TRBV19 . . 14
CASTLTGKNTEAFF TGTGCCAGTACCCTGACAGGGAAGAACACTGAAGCTTTCTTT TRBJ1-1 TRBV19 TRBD1 . 14
CASSARDRGGGYTF TGTGCCAGCAGCGCCCGGGACAGAGGAGGTGGCTACACCTTC TRBJ1-2 TRBV3-1/TRBV3-2 TRBD1 . 14
CAWSKGALRPNYEQYF TGTGCCTGGAGCAAGGGGGCACTTCGTCCGAACTACGAGCAGTACTTC TRBJ2-7 TRBV30 TRBD1 . 16
CASTRQGDTDTQYF TGTGCCAGCACCCGACAGGGGGACACAGATACGCAGTATTTT TRBJ2-3 TRBV27 TRBD1 . 14
CASTPGTGRVDYEQYF TGTGCCAGCACTCCCGGGACAGGGAGGGTCGACTACGAGCAGTACTTC TRBJ2-7 TRBV6-4 TRBD1 . 16